This T cell receptor (beta chain) was profiled in a study of shared clonotypes between healthy human individuals. At the level of the study: The donor pool was made up of a couple of women and a few men aged 18 to 49.

To note about this clone: No antigen is known for it. The same CDR3 is also encoded by other DNA sequences in this sample.

Study conclusions and caveats: Generally, estimated richness proved larger in naive subsets than it did in memory subsets.

The method was immunoSEQ multiplex PCR; TCRdb's version includes in-frame clones alone and lacks a portion of them. The data show some 1,100,000 clones, around 82% seen once. Germline-derived CDR1 and CDR2 are SGHTA and FQGTGA. V gave up 4 bases and J gave up 1 base, with 8 bases separating them. CDR3 length: 13 residues. This TCR derives from a man aged 18 to 30 in good health. Some clones in this sample may be carry-over from other donors' samples. This chain joins TRBV7-3 and TRBJ2-7; D possibly corresponds to TRBD1 (5 bases). Sequenced sample: memory CD4+ T cells from PBMCs. Subset specified: CD45RA-negative fraction. The DNA of the CDR3 is TGTGCCAGCAGCTCCCCAGGGTCCTACGAGCAGTACTTC. It translates to CASSSPGSYEQYF.